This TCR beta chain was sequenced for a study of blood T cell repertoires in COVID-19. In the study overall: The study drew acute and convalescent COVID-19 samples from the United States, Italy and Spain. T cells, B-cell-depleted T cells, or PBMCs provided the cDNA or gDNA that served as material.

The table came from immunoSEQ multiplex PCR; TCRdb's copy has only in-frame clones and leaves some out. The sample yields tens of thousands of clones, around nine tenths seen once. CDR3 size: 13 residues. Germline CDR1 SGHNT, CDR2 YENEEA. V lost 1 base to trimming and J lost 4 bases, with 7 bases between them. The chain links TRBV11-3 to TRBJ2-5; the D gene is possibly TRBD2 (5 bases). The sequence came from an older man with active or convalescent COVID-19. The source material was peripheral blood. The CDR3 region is CASSLGAGETQYF. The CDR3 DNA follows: TGTGCCAGCAGCTTAGGGGCGGGAGAGACCCAGTACTTC.